What follows are 25 T cell receptor beta chains derived from one specimen sequenced in a study of blood T cell repertoires in COVID-19. The data were produced by immunoSEQ multiplex PCR, yet TCRdb's version contains in-frame clones alone and is incomplete. The sample records 200,000 or so clones, around 84% being singletons. The sequencing sample was made of peripheral blood. These receptor sequences come from a woman aged 60 to 75 who had recovered from COVID-19.

This chain's CDR3 is CASTQGQSYNSPLHF. For the CDR3, the DNA is TGTGCCAGTACCCAGGGACAGTCCTATAATTCACCCCTCCACTTT. J is TRBJ1-6 and V is TRBV19, with 7 bases that match TRBD1. V gave up 7 bases and J gave up 1 base; unmatched junction bases: 4. CDR1 LNHDA and CDR2 SQIVND come from the germline V gene (reference sequence). CDR3 length: 15 residues.

J is TRBJ1-5 and V is TRBV6-5; tentatively, D is TRBD1 (5 bases). The V end lost 2 bases, the J end lost 4 bases, and 6 bases lay between the germline ends. The CDR3 extends over 13 amino acids. The V gene's germline CDR1 is MNHEY and CDR2 SVGAGI. Here the CDR3 DNA reads TGTGCCAGCAGTTACCAGGGAAATCAGCCCCAGCATTTT. Encoded protein: CASSYQGNQPQHF.

In this sample, this clone turned up many times. The same CDR3 is also encoded by other DNA sequences in this sample. This chain joins TRBV2 and TRBJ1-2; 8 nucleotides agree with TRBD1. The junction had 4 bases not matched to a gene; V was cut back by 6 bases and J by 1 base. The CDR3 extends over 14 amino acids. The V gene's germline CDR1 is SNHLY and CDR2 FYNNEI. In DNA form, the CDR3 reads TGTGCCAGCAGCCCGACAGGGGATAACTATGGCTACACCTTC. The encoded protein is CASSPTGDNYGYTF.

This clone was detected a few times. For the CDR3, the DNA is TGTGCCAGCAGCCAAGGACTAGCGGGGGGACCGGATACGCAGTATTTT. Its translation: CASSQGLAGGPDTQYF. The chain uses TRBV4-2 and TRBJ2-3; 13 nucleotides align to TRBD2. The CDR3 spans 16 residues. The trim removed 1 base at V and 6 bases at J, leaving 4 bases unmatched. Germline CDR1 LGHNA, CDR2 YNFKEQ.

This clone has only one observation. This chain joins TRBV5-1 and TRBJ2-5, with 7 bases aligning to TRBD2. In germline, CDR1 is SGHRS, CDR2 YFSETQ. The CDR3 has 15 amino acids. V shed 4 bases, J shed 4 bases, and the junction held 10 bases outside the gene matches. The CDR3 nucleotides read TGCGCCAGCAGCCGAGGGGCGGGCGGGGGAGAGACCCAGTACTTC. Translation: CASSRGAGGGETQYF.

CDR3 sequence reads: CASSQVPGTPSYGYTF. The CDR3 coding sequence is TGTGCCAGCAGCCAAGTCCCGGGAACCCCCTCCTATGGCTACACCTTC. The V call is TRBV4-2, the J call TRBJ1-2; D is unresolved. V gave up 1 base and J gave up 4 bases, with 16 bases separating them. This CDR3 has 16 residues. The germline gives CDR1 LGHNA, CDR2 YNFKEQ.

The chain joins TRBV9 to TRBJ2-7, with 8 bases identical to TRBD1. Per germline, CDR1 SGDLS and CDR2 YYNGEE. The CDR3 runs to 14 residues. The junction had 1 base not matched to a gene; V was cut back by 0 bases and J by 2 bases. Here the CDR3 reads CASSVGTGTYEQYF. Here the CDR3 DNA reads TGTGCCAGCAGCGTAGGGACAGGGACCTACGAGCAGTACTTC.

The V call is TRBV7-9, the J call TRBJ2-6; no clear D gene. This CDR3 is 16 amino acids long. Per the germline V gene, CDR1 is SEHNR and CDR2 is FQNEAQ (reference sequence). Trimming removed 7 bases from V and 5 bases from J, with 18 bases in between. The CDR3 DNA reads TGTGCCAGCACCAGAGCTGGCGGTGGTAGGGCCAACGTCCTGACTTTC. Translating it yields CASTRAGGGRANVLTF.

In this sample, this clone turned up once. The rearrangement joins TRBV6-5 to TRBJ2-5, with D possibly TRBD2 on 5 matching bases. V dropped 0 bases and J dropped 1 base, with 12 bases sitting between them. Germline-derived CDR1 and CDR2 are MNHEY and SVGAGI. The CDR3 spans 16 residues. The CDR3 reads CASSYSAGAGQETQYF. The CDR3 DNA follows: TGTGCCAGCAGTTACTCGGCGGGTGCGGGCCAAGAGACCCAGTACTTC.

The genes are TRBV4-2 and TRBJ2-7; D is perhaps TRBD2 (5 bases). The germline V and J ends were trimmed by 5 bases and 2 bases, with 19 bases remaining between them. The germline V gene encodes CDR1 LGHNA and CDR2 YNFKEQ. This CDR3 has 16 residues. The CDR3 protein is CASSIRRGMGTYEQYF. In nucleotides, the CDR3 is TGTGCCAGCAGCATCCGCCGAGGGATGGGGACCTACGAGCAGTACTTC.

This chain connects TRBV9 to TRBJ1-1, with 8 bases identical to TRBD1. The CDR3 has 17 residues. V gave up 4 bases and J gave up 5 bases; unmatched junction bases: 16. CDR1 is SGDLS and CDR2 is YYNGEE in the germline V gene. The CDR3 DNA reads as TGTGCCAGCAGCCCCCAGGGGGCGAGGTTTCAGTGGACTGAAGCTTTCTTT. Translating it yields CASSPQGARFQWTEAFF. Full variable domain (rest looked up from reference TRBV9 and TRBJ1-1): DSGVTQTPKHLITATGQRVTLRCSPRSGDLSVYWYQQSLDQGLQFLIQYYNGEERAKGNILERFSAQQFPDLHSELNLSSLELGDSALYFCASSPQGARFQWTEAFFGQGTRLTVV.

The J gene is TRBJ2-2, the V gene TRBV19, with TRBD1 matching over 10 bases. The trim removed 5 bases at V and 5 bases at J, leaving 2 bases unmatched. CDR1 LNHDA and CDR2 SQIVND come from the germline V gene (reference sequence). The CDR3 is made up of 14 amino acids. The CDR3 DNA is TGTGCCAGTAGTCCGGGACAGGGGACCGGGGAGCTGTTTTTT. Protein sequence: CASSPGQGTGELFF.

V and J are TRBV15 and TRBJ1-1; TRBD1 aligns across 7 bases. CDR3 length: 20 residues. Germline lookup yields CDR1 LNHNV and CDR2 YYDKDF (reference sequence). Trimming at V came to 0 bases and at J to 5 bases, leaving 21 bases not matched to a gene. CDR3 DNA: TGTGCCACCAGCAGAGACCTAATGGGGATCCTGACAGGGAGTTCAACTGAAGCTTTCTTT. Its protein product is CATSRDLMGILTGSSTEAFF.

J is TRBJ2-7 and V is TRBV5-1; TRBD1 matches 8 bases. This CDR3 is built from 15 residues. V lost 3 bases and J lost 4; bases outside the gene matches: 9. The germline V gene has CDR1 SGHRS and CDR2 YFSETQ. The CDR3 region is CASSSRAGGVYEQYF. The CDR3 bases are TGCGCCAGCAGCTCCCGAGCAGGGGGCGTTTACGAGCAGTACTTC.

The chain combines TRBV4-1 with TRBJ2-7, with D possibly matching TRBD2 (6 bases). This CDR3 region has 15 residues. Germline assignment: CDR1 MGHRA and CDR2 YSYEKL. The V end lost 2 bases, the J end lost 0 bases, and 11 bases lay between the germline ends. CDR3 residues: CASSQIAVSSYEQYF. DNA for the CDR3: TGCGCCAGCAGCCAAATAGCGGTGAGCTCCTACGAGCAGTACTTC.

This chain connects TRBV2 to TRBJ2-1; 11 bases fit TRBD1. The CDR3 consists of 19 residues. V gave up 3 bases and J gave up 2 bases; unmatched junction bases: 12. Germline V gene sequence: CDR1 SNHLY, CDR2 FYNNEI. The DNA for the CDR3 is TGTGCCAGCAGTGATGATGGTGGACAGGGGGCCTCTGCCTACAATGAGCAGTTCTTC. As protein: CASSDDGGQGASAYNEQFF. The variable domain in full, with the rest retrieved from reference TRBV2 and TRBJ2-1, is EPEVTQTPSHQVTQMGQEVILRCVPISNHLYFYWYRQILGQKVEFLVSFYNNEISEKSEIFDDQFSVERPDGSNFTLKIRSTKLEDSAMYFCASSDDGGQGASAYNEQFFGPGTRLTVL.

This sequence joins TRBV4-1 and TRBJ2-3; 9 nucleotides match TRBD2. Trimming cost V 3 bases and J 6 bases; bases outside gene matches: 13. CDR1 MGHRA and CDR2 YSYEKL come from the germline V gene. The CDR3 consists of 17 residues. The CDR3 is CASSHLGRGLALDTQYF. CDR3 DNA sequence: TGCGCCAGCAGCCACCTAGGAAGGGGACTAGCTCTTGATACGCAGTATTTT.

The gene calls are TRBV5-1 and TRBJ2-5; TRBD1 matches at 10 bases. Germline CDR1 reads SGHRS; CDR2 reads YFSETQ. The junction had 7 bases not matched to a gene; V was cut back by 3 bases and J by 2 bases. This CDR3 spans 16 amino acids. The CDR3 spells CASSSPRQGAQETQYF. The CDR3 region has the DNA TGCGCCAGCAGCTCGCCTAGACAGGGGGCACAAGAGACCCAGTACTTC.

This sequence joins TRBV5-1 and TRBJ1-5; D not resolved. This CDR3 contains 14 residues. Germline V gene data show CDR1 as SGHRS and CDR2 as YFSETQ. V dropped 0 bases and J dropped 0 bases, with 4 bases sitting between them. As DNA, the CDR3 is TGCGCCAGCAGCTTGGACACTAGCAATCAGCCCCAGCATTTT. Its protein is CASSLDTSNQPQHF.

This clone appeared many times. V and J are TRBV7-2 and TRBJ2-1, with 9 bases matching TRBD2. Losses at the gene ends were 5 bases for V and 5 bases for J; bases not matched to a gene: 19. Germline-derived CDR1 and CDR2 are SGHTA and FQGNSA. This CDR3 is 19 amino acids long. CDR3 region: CASSPDLGAGGHAHNEQFF. CDR3 sequence (DNA): TGTGCCAGCAGCCCCGACTTGGGAGCGGGGGGACATGCACACAATGAGCAGTTCTTC.

This clone occurred once. V is TRBV7-6 and J is TRBJ2-2, with unresolved D. Germline CDR1 and CDR2: SGHVS and FNYEAQ. CDR3 size: 14 residues. Trimming removed 0 bases from V and 5 bases from J, with 7 bases in between. CDR3 region: CASSLASGTGELFF. In DNA form, the CDR3 reads TGTGCCAGCAGCTTAGCATCGGGTACCGGGGAGCTGTTTTTT. The full variable domain, with the rest looked up from reference TRBV7-6 and TRBJ2-2, is GAGVSQSPRYKVTKRGQDVALRCDPISGHVSLYWYRQALGQGPEFLTYFNYEAQQDKSGLPNDRFSAERPEGSISTLTIQRTEQRDSAMYRCASSLASGTGELFFGEGSRLTVL.

The rearrangement links TRBV4-3 to TRBJ1-2, with D unclear. This CDR3 region has 15 residues. Germline CDR1 reads LGHNA; CDR2 reads YSLEER. The V and J ends lost 0 bases and 4 bases respectively, with 12 bases between them. CDR3 residues: CASSQDLRSAYGYTF. The CDR3 region has the DNA TGCGCCAGCAGCCAAGATTTGCGCAGCGCCTATGGCTACACCTTC.

This chain uses TRBV5-5 with TRBJ2-3, with 9 bases lining up with TRBD1. J was trimmed by 5 bases and V by 4 bases; bases with no gene match: 2. CDR1 is SGHKS and CDR2 is YYEKEE in the germline V gene (reference sequence). This CDR3 is 13 amino acids long. This CDR3 is CASSRTGVDTQYF. DNA of the CDR3: TGTGCCAGCAGCCGGACAGGGGTAGATACGCAGTATTTT. The whole variable domain, filled in from reference TRBV5-5 and TRBJ2-3, reads DAGVTQSPTHLIKTRGQQVTLRCSPISGHKSVSWYQQVLGQGPQFIFQYYEKEERGRGNFPDRFSARQFPNYSSELNVNALLLGDSALYLCASSRTGVDTQYFGPGTRLTVL.

The genes are TRBV11-2 and TRBJ2-7; D perhaps matches TRBD2 (5 bases). V lost 5 bases and J 5 bases, leaving 13 bases between the germline ends. Germline V gene lookup returns CDR1 SGHAT and CDR2 FQNNGV. The CDR3 has 13 residues. The DNA of the CDR3 is TGTGCCAGCAGCCACGGAGGTAGGAACGAGCAGTACTTC. It specifies CASSHGGRNEQYF.

This rearrangement joins TRBV7-8 to TRBJ1-1; the D gene is possibly TRBD1 (5 bases). V was clipped by 7 bases and J by 1 base, with 25 bases between them. Per germline, CDR1 SGHVS and CDR2 FQNEAQ. There are 18 residues in the CDR3. DNA for the CDR3: TGTGCCAGCATCCCATGGGGCGCAGGTAATAGGGGGAACACTGAAGCTTTCTTT. Its protein is CASIPWGAGNRGNTEAFF.